The sequence of this TCR beta chain was determined in a study of blood T cell repertoires in COVID-19. Turning to the study itself: Researchers got acute and convalescent COVID-19 samples from the United States, Italy and Spain. Nucleic acid was either cDNA or gDNA, and it came from T cells, B-cell-depleted T cells, or PBMCs.

Trimming pared 1 base from V and 5 bases from J, leaving 14 bases between. The CDR3 is 15 amino acids. Germline V gene data show CDR1 as SEHNR and CDR2 as FQNEAQ (reference sequence). This table comes from immunoSEQ multiplex PCR, and its TCRdb copy is limited to in-frame clones, with some not included. The sample comprises approximately 170,000 clones, just under 85% of which are singletons, and 2.5% to 3% rests with the top ten. The sequence came from a woman older than 75 with COVID-19, enrolled during active disease. The chain combines TRBV7-9 with TRBJ1-2, with a weak D call TRBD1 (5 bases). The sequenced sample consisted of peripheral blood. CDR3 amino acids: CASSLDTGPYYGYTF. The CDR3 DNA reads TGTGCCAGCAGCTTAGATACAGGTCCTTATTATGGCTACACCTTC.